What follows are 3 T cell receptor beta chains derived from one specimen sequenced in a study of blood T cell repertoires in COVID-19 (dated by TCRdb to the early 2020s). Receptor libraries were prepared by the immunoSEQ multiplex PCR assay. TCRdb mirrors the immuneACCESS table, restricted to in-frame sequences. Some clones are absent from its copies; in checked studies, under half trace to an unresolved V gene, and the reason for the others is unknown. The sample records about 200,000 clones, about 88% of which are singletons. The top ten clonotypes cover 10% to 13% of the sample. Source material: peripheral blood. The receptors were sampled from a woman in her 50s with COVID-19, enrolled during active disease.

Only a few counts were recorded for this clone. The V call is TRBV5-1, the J call TRBJ2-3, with TRBD1 matching over 7 bases. The CDR3 contains 15 residues. Trimming removed 0 bases from V and 5 bases from J; junction bases left unmatched: 6. Germline V gene lookup returns CDR1 SGHRS and CDR2 YFSETQ. The CDR3 DNA sequence: TGCGCCAGCAGCTTGGGGATCAACAGGGGAGATACGCAGTATTTT. It encodes CASSLGINRGDTQYF.

This rearrangement joins TRBV19 to TRBJ2-7, with 8 positions matching TRBD1. This CDR3 contains 15 residues. From germline, CDR1 is LNHDA and CDR2 SQIVND (reference sequence). Unmatched junction bases numbered 7, after V lost 4 bases and J lost 2 bases. Here the CDR3 DNA reads TGTGCCAGTAGTACATCTGGACAGGGCCCCTACGAGCAGTACTTC. Residues: CASSTSGQGPYEQYF.

This clone has only a few counts. The rearrangement links TRBV14 to TRBJ2-7, with 8 bases fitting TRBD1. Germline CDR1 reads SGHDN; CDR2 reads FVKESK. V lost 6 bases and J lost 7; bases outside the gene matches: 17. The CDR3 spans 16 residues. CDR3 sequence: CASSHRSGQALSEQYF. Written as DNA, the CDR3 is TGTGCCAGCAGTCACCGATCGGGACAGGCTTTATCGGAGCAGTACTTC.